This paragraph covers one T cell receptor beta chain sequence. The antigen is unknown. V was pared by 6 bases and J by 1 base, with 4 bases of the junction left unmatched. The CDR3 length is 14 residues. Per germline, CDR1 MNHNS and CDR2 SASEGT. Histologic diagnosis was independently verified by two lung pathologists. This sample was included in a study of immune evolution from preneoplasia to lung adenocarcinoma. Study outcomes and limitations: Later-stage lesions appeared to have more T cells, more diversity, less clonality.

Generated by immunoSEQ multiplex PCR, the TCRdb table keeps only in-frame clones and is missing some. Of 3,000 to 4,500 clones listed, 77% are singletons. The sequenced sample consisted of FFPE adjacent normal lung tissue. This chain joins TRBV6-1 and TRBJ1-1, with 8 bases that match TRBD1. This receptor was taken from a person aged 70 to 85 with lung adenocarcinoma. DNA for the CDR3: TGTGCCAGCAGGGGGGACAGGCGGAACACTGAAGCTTTCTTT. Translating gives CASRGDRRNTEAFF.